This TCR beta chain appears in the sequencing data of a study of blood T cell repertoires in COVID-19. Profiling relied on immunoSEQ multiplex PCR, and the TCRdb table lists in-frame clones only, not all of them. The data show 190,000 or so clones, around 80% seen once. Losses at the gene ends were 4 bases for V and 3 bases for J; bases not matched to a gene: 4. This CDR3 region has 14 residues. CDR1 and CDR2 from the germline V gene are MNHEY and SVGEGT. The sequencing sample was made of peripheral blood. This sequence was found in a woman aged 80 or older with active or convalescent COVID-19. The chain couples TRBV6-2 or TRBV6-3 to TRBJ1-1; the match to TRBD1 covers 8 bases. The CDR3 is CASSWKQGDTEAFF. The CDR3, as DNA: TGTGCCAGCAGTTGGAAACAGGGGGACACTGAAGCTTTCTTT.